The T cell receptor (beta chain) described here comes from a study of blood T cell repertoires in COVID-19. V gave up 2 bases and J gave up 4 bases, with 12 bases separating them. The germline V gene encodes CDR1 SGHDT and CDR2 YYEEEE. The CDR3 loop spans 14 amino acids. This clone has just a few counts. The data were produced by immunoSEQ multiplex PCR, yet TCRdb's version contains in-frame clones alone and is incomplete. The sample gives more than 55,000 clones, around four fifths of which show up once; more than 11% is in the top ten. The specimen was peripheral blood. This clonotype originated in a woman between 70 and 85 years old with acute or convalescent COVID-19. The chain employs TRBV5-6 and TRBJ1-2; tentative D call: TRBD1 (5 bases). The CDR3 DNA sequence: TGTGCCAGCAGCTTCCAGGCGGGACTCTATGGCTACACCTTC. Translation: CASSFQAGLYGYTF.